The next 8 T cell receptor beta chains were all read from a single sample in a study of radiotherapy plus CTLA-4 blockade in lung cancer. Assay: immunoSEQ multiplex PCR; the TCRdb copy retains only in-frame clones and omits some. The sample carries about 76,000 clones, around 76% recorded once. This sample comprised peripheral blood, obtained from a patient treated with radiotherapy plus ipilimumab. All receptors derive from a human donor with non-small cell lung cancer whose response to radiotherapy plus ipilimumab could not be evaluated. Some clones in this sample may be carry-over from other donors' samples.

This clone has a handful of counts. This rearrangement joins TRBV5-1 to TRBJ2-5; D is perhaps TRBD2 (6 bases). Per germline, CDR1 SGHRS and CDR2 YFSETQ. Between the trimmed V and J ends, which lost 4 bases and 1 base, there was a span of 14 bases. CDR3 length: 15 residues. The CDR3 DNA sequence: TGCGCCAGCAGCCCTATGGGGGGTATCCAAGAGACCCAGTACTTC. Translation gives CASSPMGGIQETQYF.

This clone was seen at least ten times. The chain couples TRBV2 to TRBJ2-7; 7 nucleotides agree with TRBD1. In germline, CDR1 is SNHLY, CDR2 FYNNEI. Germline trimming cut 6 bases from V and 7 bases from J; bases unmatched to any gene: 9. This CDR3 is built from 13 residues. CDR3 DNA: TGTGCCAGCAGGGGGGACAGTTTTGTAGAGCAGTACTTC. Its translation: CASRGDSFVEQYF.

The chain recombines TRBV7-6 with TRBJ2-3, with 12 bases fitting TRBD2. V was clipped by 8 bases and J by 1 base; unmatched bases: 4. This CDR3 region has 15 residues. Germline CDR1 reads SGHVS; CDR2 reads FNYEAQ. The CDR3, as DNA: TGTGCCAGCGGATGGACTAGCGGGGGCACAGATACGCAGTATTTT. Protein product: CASGWTSGGTDTQYF.

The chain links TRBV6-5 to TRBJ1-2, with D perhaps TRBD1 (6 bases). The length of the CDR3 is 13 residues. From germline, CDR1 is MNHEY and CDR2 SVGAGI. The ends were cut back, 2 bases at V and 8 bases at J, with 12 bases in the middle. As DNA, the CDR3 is TGTGCCAGCAGTTACAGCCAGGGGCAAGGCTACACCTTC. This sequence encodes CASSYSQGQGYTF.

For the CDR3, the DNA is TGTGCCAGCAGTTCGCTGGGAAGGGGTGAGACCCAGTACTTC. Translated: CASSSLGRGETQYF. The rearrangement joins TRBV6-5 to TRBJ2-5; weak D call: TRBD1 (5 bases). Germline V lookup: CDR1 MNHEY, CDR2 SVGAGI. V lost 4 bases, J lost 5 bases, and 14 bases lay in between. The CDR3 is 14 amino acids.

This CDR3 reads CSASGLALEQYF. The CDR3 bases are TGCAGCGCCTCGGGACTAGCGCTCGAGCAGTACTTC. This chain joins TRBV29-1 and TRBJ2-7; 10 bases are shared with TRBD2. The germline CDR1 and CDR2 sequences are SQVTM and ANQGSEA. V gave up 7 bases and J gave up 6 bases; unmatched junction bases: 6. The CDR3 loop spans 12 amino acids.

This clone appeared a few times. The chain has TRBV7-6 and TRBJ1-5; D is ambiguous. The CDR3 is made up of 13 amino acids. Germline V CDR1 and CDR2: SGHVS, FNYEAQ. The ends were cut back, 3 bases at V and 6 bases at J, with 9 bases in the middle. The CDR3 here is CASSLEAAQPQHF. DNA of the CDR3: TGTGCCAGCAGCTTGGAGGCTGCTCAGCCCCAGCATTTT.

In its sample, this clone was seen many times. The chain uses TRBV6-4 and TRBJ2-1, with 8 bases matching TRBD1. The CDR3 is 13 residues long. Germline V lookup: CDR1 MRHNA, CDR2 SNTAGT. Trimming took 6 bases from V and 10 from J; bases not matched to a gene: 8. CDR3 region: CASSLTGGREQFF. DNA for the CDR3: TGTGCCAGCAGCTTAACAGGGGGAAGAGAGCAGTTCTTC.